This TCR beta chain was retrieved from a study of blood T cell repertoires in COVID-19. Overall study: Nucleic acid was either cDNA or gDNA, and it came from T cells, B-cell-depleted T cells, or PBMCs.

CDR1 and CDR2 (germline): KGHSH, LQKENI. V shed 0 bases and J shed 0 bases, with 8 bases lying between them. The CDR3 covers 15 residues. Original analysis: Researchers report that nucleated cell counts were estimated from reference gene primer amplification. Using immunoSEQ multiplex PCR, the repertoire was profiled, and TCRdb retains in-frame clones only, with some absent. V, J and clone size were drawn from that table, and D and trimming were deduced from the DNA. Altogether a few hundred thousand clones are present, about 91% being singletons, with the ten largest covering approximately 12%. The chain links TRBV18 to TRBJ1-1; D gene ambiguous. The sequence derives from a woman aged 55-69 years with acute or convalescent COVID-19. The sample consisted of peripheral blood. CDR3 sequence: CASSPPAGMNTEAFF. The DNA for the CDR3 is TGTGCCAGCTCACCACCGGCGGGCATGAACACTGAAGCTTTCTTT.